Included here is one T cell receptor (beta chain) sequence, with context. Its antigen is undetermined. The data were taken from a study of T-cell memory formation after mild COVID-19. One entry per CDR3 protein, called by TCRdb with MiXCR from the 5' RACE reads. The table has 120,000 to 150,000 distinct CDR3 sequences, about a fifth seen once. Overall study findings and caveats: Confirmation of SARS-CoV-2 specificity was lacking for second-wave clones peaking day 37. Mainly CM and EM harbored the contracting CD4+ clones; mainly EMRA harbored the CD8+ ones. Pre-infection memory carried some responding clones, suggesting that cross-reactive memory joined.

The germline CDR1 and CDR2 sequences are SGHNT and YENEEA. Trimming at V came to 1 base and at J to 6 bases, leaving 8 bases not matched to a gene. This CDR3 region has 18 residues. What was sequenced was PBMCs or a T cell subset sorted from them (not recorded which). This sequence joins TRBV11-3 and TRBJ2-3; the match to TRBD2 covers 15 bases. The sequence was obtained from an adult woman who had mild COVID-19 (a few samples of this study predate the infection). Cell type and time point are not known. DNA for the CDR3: TGTGCCAGCAGCTTAGCTCCGGGACTAGCGGGAGGCAGGGATACGCAGTATTTT. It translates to CASSLAPGLAGGRDTQYF. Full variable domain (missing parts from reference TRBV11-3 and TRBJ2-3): EAGVVQSPRYKIIEKKQPVAFWCNPISGHNTLYWYLQNLGQGPELLIRYENEEAVDDSQLPKDRFSAERLKGVDSTLKIQPAELGDSAVYLCASSLAPGLAGGRDTQYFGPGTRLTVL.